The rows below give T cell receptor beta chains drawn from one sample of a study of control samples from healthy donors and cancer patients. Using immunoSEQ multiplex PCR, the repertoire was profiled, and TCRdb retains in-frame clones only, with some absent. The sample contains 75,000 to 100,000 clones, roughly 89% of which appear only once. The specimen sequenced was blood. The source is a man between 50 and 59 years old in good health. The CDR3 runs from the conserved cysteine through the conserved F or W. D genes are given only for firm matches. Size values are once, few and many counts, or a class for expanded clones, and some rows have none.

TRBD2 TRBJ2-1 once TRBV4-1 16 TGCGCCAGCAGCCAATCGGGGACTAGCGGTGACAATGAGCAGTTCTTC CASSQSGTSGDNEQFF
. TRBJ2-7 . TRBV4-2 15 TGTGCCAGCAGCCAAACCCAACAGGGCCAGTACGAGCAGTACTTC CASSQTQQGQYEQYF
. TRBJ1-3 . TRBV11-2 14 TGTGCCAGCAGAGGGATGGCGTCTGGAAACACCATATATTTT CASRGMASGNTIYF
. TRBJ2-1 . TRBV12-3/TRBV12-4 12 TGTGCCAGCAGTTTACAGAACAATGAGCAGTTCTTC CASSLQNNEQFF
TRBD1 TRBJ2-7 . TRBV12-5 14 TGTGCTAGTGGCCGCGGGACAGGGTCCTACGAGCAGTGCTTC CASGRGTGSYEQCF
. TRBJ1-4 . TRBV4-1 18 TGCGCCAGCAGCCAGGCCGGACTCCGGGACGCTCAACGTGAAAAACTGTTTTTT CASSQAGLRDAQREKLFF
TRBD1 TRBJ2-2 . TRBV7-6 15 TGTGCCAGCAGCCTAGGACAGGGGGCTGGCGGGGAGCTGTTTTTT CASSLGQGAGGELFF
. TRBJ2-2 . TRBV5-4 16 TGTGCCAGCAGCCCTGGACAGGCGGGGCACACCGGGGAGCTGTTTTTT CASSPGQAGHTGELFF
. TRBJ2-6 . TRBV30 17 TGTGCCTGGAGTGTAAGGCAGGGCCCCTCTGGGGCCAACGTCCTGACTTTC CAWSVRQGPSGANVLTF
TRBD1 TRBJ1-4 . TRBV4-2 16 TGTGCCAGCAGCCAAGGCGGGACAGGGTTGGATGAAAAACTGTTTTTT CASSQGGTGLDEKLFF
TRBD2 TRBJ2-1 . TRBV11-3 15 TGTGCCAGCAGCCCTGGAGGAGTAGCGGGCAATGAGCAGTTCTTC CASSPGGVAGNEQFF
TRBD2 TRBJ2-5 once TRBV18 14 TGTGCCAGCTCACCAGGAGGACTAGCGGGGCCCCAGTACTTC CASSPGGLAGPQYF
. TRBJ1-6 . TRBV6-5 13 TGTGCCAGCACAACAGTATCCAATTCACCCCTCCACTTT CASTTVSNSPLHF
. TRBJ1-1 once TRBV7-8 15 TGTGCCAGCAGCTTAATGGTGTCGGTGAACACTGAAGCTTTCTTT CASSLMVSVNTEAFF
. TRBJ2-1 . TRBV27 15 TGTGCCAGCAGTTTATCTTCGGGGATCTACAATGAGCAGTTCTTC CASSLSSGIYNEQFF
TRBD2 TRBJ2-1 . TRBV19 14 TGTGCCAGTAGTAAACTAGCGGGGCGAAATGAGCAGTTCTTC CASSKLAGRNEQFF
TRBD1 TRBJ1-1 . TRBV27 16 TGTGCCAGCTCCGCGTTCCGGGACAGGGGCAACACTGAAGCTTTCTTT CASSAFRDRGNTEAFF
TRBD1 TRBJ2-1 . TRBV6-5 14 TGTGCCAGCAGAGGACAGGGGAAGTACAATGAGCAGTTCTTC CASRGQGKYNEQFF
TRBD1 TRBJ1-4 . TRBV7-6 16 TGTGCCAGCAGCTTAGGGAAGGGGACAGTCGGAGAAAAACTGTTTTTT CASSLGKGTVGEKLFF
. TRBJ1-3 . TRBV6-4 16 TGTGCCAGCAGTGAAATGCAAGCCCCCTCTGGAAACACCATATATTTT CASSEMQAPSGNTIYF
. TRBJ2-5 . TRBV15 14 TGTGCCACTCGCCCCGGGTCGGGTCGAGAGACCCAGTACTTC CATRPGSGRETQYF
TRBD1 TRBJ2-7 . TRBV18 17 TGTGCCAGCTCACCACCGTTTAGGACAGGGGATACCTACGAGCAGTACTTC CASSPPFRTGDTYEQYF
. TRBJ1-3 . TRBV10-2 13 TGCGCCAGCAGTGAGTCCGAGGGAAACACCATATATTTT CASSESEGNTIYF
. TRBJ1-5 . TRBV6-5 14 TGTGCCAGCAGTTACTCGTCAGGGGTAGGGCCCCAGCATTTT CASSYSSGVGPQHF
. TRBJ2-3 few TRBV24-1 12 TGTGCCACCAGTGATTACACAGATACGCAGTATTTT CATSDYTDTQYF
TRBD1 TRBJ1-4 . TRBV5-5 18 TGTGCCAGCAGCTTGCCCCCCGGGACAGGGCTCCCCAATGAAAAACTGTTTTTT CASSLPPGTGLPNEKLFF
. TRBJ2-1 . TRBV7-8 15 TGTGCCAGCAGCTTACCGGCCGACACATACAATGAGCAGTTCTTC CASSLPADTYNEQFF
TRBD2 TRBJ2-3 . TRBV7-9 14 TGTGCCAGCAGCCATAGCGGGAGTGGAGATACGCAGTATTTT CASSHSGSGDTQYF
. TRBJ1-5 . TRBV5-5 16 TGTGCCAGCAGCTCTATAGGCGGGTATAGCAATCAGCCCCAGCATTTT CASSSIGGYSNQPQHF
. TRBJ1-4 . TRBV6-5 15 TGTGCCAGCAGTCCGGGACGGATTTTCAATGAAAAACTGTTTTTT CASSPGRIFNEKLFF
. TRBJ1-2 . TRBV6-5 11 TGTGCCGGGGGCCCGGGCTATGGCTACACCTTC CAGGPGYGYTF
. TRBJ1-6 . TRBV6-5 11 TGTGCCAGCGGGGCGGATTCACCCCTCCACTTT CASGADSPLHF
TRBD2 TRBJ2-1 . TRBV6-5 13 TGTGCCAGCAGTCCGGGACTAGTAGTAGAGCAGTTCTTC CASSPGLVVEQFF
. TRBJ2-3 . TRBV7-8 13 TGTGCCAGCAGCTCCCGGCGGACAGATACGCAGTATTTT CASSSRRTDTQYF
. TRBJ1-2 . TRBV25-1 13 TGTGCCAGCACGGACAGAACCTCATGGGGCTACACCTTC CASTDRTSWGYTF